This T cell receptor beta chain was identified during a study of blood T cell repertoires in COVID-19. Across the whole study: The study drew acute and convalescent COVID-19 samples from the United States, Italy and Spain. PBMCs, B-cell-depleted T cells, or T cells were the source of the cDNA or gDNA that made up the material.

Per the original data handling: The authors estimated nucleated cell counts from reference gene primer amplification. The table came from immunoSEQ multiplex PCR; TCRdb's copy has only in-frame clones and leaves some out. From that table come the V and J calls and clone size; the DNA was used to work out D and trimming. The sample lists roughly 70,000 clones, approximately 84% occurring once. The CDR3 totals 16 residues. Trimming cost V 4 bases and J 7 bases; bases outside gene matches: 6. Germline CDR1 SGHTA, CDR2 FQGNSA. This sequence was found in a man between 50 and 59 years old with active COVID-19. V and J are TRBV7-2 and TRBJ2-1; TRBD2 matches at 14 bases. Sequenced material: peripheral blood. CDR3 nucleotide sequence: TGTGCCAGCAGCTCTAGGACTAGCGGGGGGCGTAATGAGCAGTTCTTC. Its protein product is CASSSRTSGGRNEQFF.